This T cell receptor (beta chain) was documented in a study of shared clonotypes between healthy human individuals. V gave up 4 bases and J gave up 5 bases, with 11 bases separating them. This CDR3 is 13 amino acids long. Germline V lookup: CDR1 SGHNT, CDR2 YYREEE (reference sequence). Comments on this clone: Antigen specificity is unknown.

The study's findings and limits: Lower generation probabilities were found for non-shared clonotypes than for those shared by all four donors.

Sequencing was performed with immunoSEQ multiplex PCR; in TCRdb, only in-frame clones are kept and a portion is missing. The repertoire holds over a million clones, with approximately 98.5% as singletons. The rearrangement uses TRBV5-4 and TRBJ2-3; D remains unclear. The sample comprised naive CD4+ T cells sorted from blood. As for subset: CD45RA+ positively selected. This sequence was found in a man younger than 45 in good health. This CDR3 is CASSRSPEDTQYF. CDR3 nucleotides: TGTGCCAGCAGCCGAAGTCCTGAAGATACGCAGTATTTT.